The 18 T cell receptor beta chains below come from one sample, sequenced in a study of cytomegalovirus exposure and HLA in healthy donors. PCR employed 60 Vbeta and 13 Jbeta primers. Profiling relied on immunoSEQ multiplex PCR, and the TCRdb table lists in-frame clones only, not all of them. The sample shows approximately 110,000 clones, 65% to 85% of them seen only once. Material for sequencing was PBMCs. The receptors derive from a male donor in good health and CMV-seronegative.

The rearrangement uses TRBV14 and TRBJ2-2; D call uncertain. Germline V lookup: CDR1 SGHDN, CDR2 FVKESK. This CDR3 is 13 amino acids long. V lost 2 bases and J 5 bases, leaving 6 bases between the germline ends. The CDR3 spells CASSQSNTGELFF. As DNA, the CDR3 is TGTGCCAGCAGCCAATCCAATACCGGGGAGCTGTTTTTT.

The chain carries TRBV6-5 and TRBJ2-1; tentatively, D is TRBD2 (5 bases). The CDR3 has 13 amino acids. V lost 5 bases and J 4 bases, leaving 9 bases between the germline ends. Looked up from germline, CDR1 is MNHEY and CDR2 is SVGAGI. The CDR3 sequence: CASSSGDYNEQFF. In DNA, the CDR3 is TGTGCCAGCAGTAGCGGAGATTACAATGAGCAGTTCTTC.

The J gene is TRBJ1-1, the V gene TRBV5-7; perhaps TRBD1 as D (5 bases). TRBV5-7 is sorted into the ORF group, with uncertain function. V lost 0 bases and J lost 6, with 18 bases in between. The CDR3 loop spans 16 amino acids. DNA for the CDR3: TGTGCCAGCAGCTTGGCTAGGGCCTCTGGGGGGTCTGAAGCTTTCTTT. Residues: CASSLARASGGSEAFF.

The chain links TRBV7-3 to TRBJ1-2, with D perhaps TRBD1 (5 bases). CDR1 is SGHTA, CDR2 FQGTGA, per germline. The V end was cut by 2 bases, the J end by 7 bases, with 17 bases between. This CDR3 has 15 residues. The CDR3, as DNA: TGTGCCAGCAGCTTACAGGGAACTACCCCGGTTGGCTACACCTTC. Amino acids: CASSLQGTTPVGYTF.

The CDR3 loop reads CASSYSQGGRKDYTF. CDR3 DNA: TGTGCCAGCAGTTACTCTCAGGGGGGAAGGAAGGACTACACCTTC. The chain joins TRBV6-6 to TRBJ1-2; TRBD1 agrees at 7 bases. V gave up 0 bases and J gave up 10 bases; unmatched junction bases: 11. The CDR3 covers 15 residues. Germline V gives CDR1 MNHNY, CDR2 SVGAGI (reference sequence).

This clone was recorded a few times. The rearrangement joins TRBV27 to TRBJ1-5; D unclear. The CDR3 has 15 residues. Per the germline V gene, CDR1 is MNHEY and CDR2 is SMNVEV (reference sequence). Trimming took off 1 base at V and 5 bases at J, with 12 bases between the two ends. The CDR3 DNA is TGTGCCAGCAGTTTATATTCGGGAGACCATCAGCCCCAGCATTTT. This codes for CASSLYSGDHQPQHF.

V usage is TRBV4-2 and J usage is TRBJ2-3, with 9 nucleotides matching TRBD2. The germline V gene encodes CDR1 LGHNA and CDR2 YNFKEQ. This CDR3 comprises 18 residues. With 1 base clipped from V and 3 bases from J, the junction kept 11 bases outside the gene matches. CDR3 DNA sequence: TGTGCCAGCAGCCAAGGCGATAGCGGGAGCTTCGGTACAGATACGCAGTATTTT. Translation: CASSQGDSGSFGTDTQYF.

The chain has TRBV30 and TRBJ2-5, with 9 nucleotides matching TRBD1. TRBJ2-7 matches the DNA end more closely, so the J call is doubtful. CDR3 length: 13 residues. Germline assignment: CDR1 GTSNPN and CDR2 SVGIG (reference sequence). The CDR3 protein is CAWCRDRDYEQYF. Written as DNA, the CDR3 is TGTGCCTGGTGCCGGGACAGGGACTACGAGCAGTACTTC.

V is TRBV27 and J is TRBJ2-1, with D possibly being TRBD2 (6 bases). The CDR3 length is 15 residues. Germline CDR1 is MNHEY and CDR2 is SMNVEV (reference sequence). V was pared by 5 bases and J by 10 bases, with 21 bases between. The DNA for the CDR3 is TGTGCCAGCAGTCAGACCGGGGGTCGTACCGGGGAGCAGTTCTTC. It yields the protein CASSQTGGRTGEQFF.

The chain has TRBV11-3 and TRBJ2-1; 9 nucleotides match TRBD1. CDR3 length: 14 amino acids. Trimming removed 5 bases from V and 6 bases from J; junction bases left unmatched: 5. Germline CDR1 reads SGHNT; CDR2 reads YENEEA. For the CDR3, the DNA is TGTGCCAGCAGCAAAGGGACAGGGATCAATGAGCAGTTCTTC. Amino acid sequence: CASSKGTGINEQFF.

This clone appeared a few times. The J gene is TRBJ2-7, the V gene TRBV5-4, with a weak D call TRBD1 (6 bases). Germline CDR1 SGHNT, CDR2 YYREEE (reference sequence). V lost 9 bases and J 0 bases, leaving 16 bases between the germline ends. This CDR3 is 14 amino acids long. The CDR3 nucleotides read TGTGCCATTTCCCCGGACAGCTACTCCTACGAGCAGTACTTC. Translating it yields CAISPDSYSYEQYF.

V is TRBV27 and J is TRBJ2-3; 13 nucleotides align to TRBD2. Germline V gene data show CDR1 as MNHEY and CDR2 as SMNVEV (reference sequence). V trimming: 5 bases; J trimming: 10 bases; junction bases outside the gene matches: 9. The CDR3 contains 15 residues. Written as DNA, the CDR3 is TGTGCCAGCAGTCTCTCCGGGACTAGCGGGAAGGCGCAGTATTTT. Translated, it gives CASSLSGTSGKAQYF.

V usage is TRBV4-1 and J usage is TRBJ2-7; D is perhaps TRBD1 (9 bases). CDR1 and CDR2 from the germline V gene are MGHRA and YSYEKL. The CDR3 has 15 residues. Trimming left V 4 bases short and J 4 bases short, with 17 bases between. The chain's CDR3 is CASSRTGGGGYEQYF. The CDR3 region has the DNA TGCGCCAGCAGCCGAACAGGGGGCGGGGGGTACGAGCAGTACTTC.

About this clone itself: An end of the junction does not agree with germline; a read error may underlie this. This chain connects TRBV6-1 to TRBJ2-3; a possible D gene is TRBD2 (6 bases). Germline values: CDR1 MNHNS, CDR2 SASEGT. The CDR3 is made up of 14 amino acids. CDR3 sequence (DNA): TGTGCCAGCAGCCCCCCCGGGAGCACCGATACGCAGTATTTT. Encoded protein: CASSPPGSTDTQYF.

The gene calls are TRBV14 and TRBJ2-7, with a possible D match to TRBD1 (6 bases). V lost 4 bases to trimming and J lost 3 bases, with 10 bases between them. Per germline, CDR1 SGHDN and CDR2 FVKESK. The CDR3 spans 13 residues. The CDR3 region has the DNA TGTGCCAGCAGCCGCGACAGGAACTACGAGCAGTACTTC. It specifies CASSRDRNYEQYF.

This chain links TRBV28 with TRBJ2-1, with 11 bases matching TRBD2. Looked up from germline, CDR1 is MDHEN and CDR2 is SYDVKM. This CDR3 spans 14 amino acids. Trimming at V came to 7 bases and at J to 5 bases, leaving 4 bases not matched to a gene. CDR3 in DNA: TGTGCCAGCAAGGGACTAGCGGCCCACAATGAGCAGTTCTTC. Translating gives CASKGLAAHNEQFF.

In the case of this clone: One junction end disagrees with the germline gene, perhaps due to a read error. The chain employs TRBV29-1 and TRBJ2-7, with 8 bases aligning to TRBD1. Per germline, CDR1 SQVTM and CDR2 ANQGSEA. CDR3 length: 13 amino acids. CDR3 residues: CSVAGTGYYEQYF. The CDR3 DNA reads as TGCAGTGTTGCAGGGACAGGATACTACGAGCAGTACTTC.

This clone has only one observation. The V gene is TRBV10-1, the J gene TRBJ2-7, with D unresolved. The CDR3 contains 13 residues. Germline-derived CDR1 and CDR2 are WNHNN and SYGVQD (reference sequence). Trimming left V 0 bases short and J 3 bases short, with 6 bases between. The CDR3 reads CASSESGSYEQYF. The CDR3 DNA follows: TGCGCCAGCAGTGAGTCGGGCAGCTACGAGCAGTACTTC.